Listed below are T cell receptor beta chains from one sample, sequenced in a study of PD-L1 blockade in urothelial cancer. Sequencing was performed with immunoSEQ multiplex PCR; in TCRdb, only in-frame clones are kept and a portion is missing. Of under 30,000 clones listed, around 80% are singletons. The sample was PBMCs, taken around atezolizumab (anti-PD-L1) treatment. The receptors were sampled from a man between 65 and 85 years old with urothelial cancer. Each CDR3 is given with its conserved first and last residue. D genes are given only for firm matches. For some rows the clone size is stated as once, few or many, or as a class when expanded; others skip it.

d_call	clone_size	j_call	v_call	cdr3_nt	cdr3_aa
TRBD1	.	TRBJ2-5	TRBV5-4	TGTGCCAGCAGCTTGATAACAGGGGGCGCGGAGACCCAGTACTTC	CASSLITGGAETQYF
TRBD2	.	TRBJ2-1	TRBV6-1	TGTGCCAGCAGAGAAGCGGGAGAGATTGCGGGGGAGCAGTTCTTC	CASREAGEIAGEQFF
.	.	TRBJ1-6	TRBV6-5	TGTGCCAGCAGTTACACCAGGGATCATAATTCACCCCTCCACTTT	CASSYTRDHNSPLHF
.	few	TRBJ2-3	TRBV5-4	TGTGCCAGCAGCTGGCCCCAGGGGGGCCAAGATACGCAGTATTTT	CASSWPQGGQDTQYF
.	.	TRBJ2-2	TRBV5-6	TGTGCCAGCAGCTTGGCTCCTAACGGGGAGCTGTTTTTT	CASSLAPNGELFF
TRBD2	.	TRBJ2-3	TRBV12-5	TGTGCTAGTGGCCCCGGGACTAGACCAACAGATACGCAGTATTTT	CASGPGTRPTDTQYF
.	once	TRBJ2-7	TRBV5-1	TGCGCCAGCAGGGGTACGGGAGCAGGGTACGAGCAGTACTTC	CASRGTGAGYEQYF
.	.	TRBJ2-3	TRBV9	TGTGCCAGCAGCGCCCGGGACTTCAAAGTCACAGATACGCAGTATTTT	CASSARDFKVTDTQYF
TRBD1	.	TRBJ1-2	TRBV25-1	TGTGCCAGCAGTGGCGGACAGGGGGAGTTTAACTATGGCTACACCTTC	CASSGGQGEFNYGYTF
TRBD2	.	TRBJ2-1	TRBV5-1	TGCGCCAGCAGCCCGGGACTAGCGGGAGTGAATGAGCAGTTCTTC	CASSPGLAGVNEQFF
TRBD1	once	TRBJ1-2	TRBV19	TGTGCCAGTAGCAGTAGCAGGGGGCCCAACTATGGCTACACCTTC	CASSSSRGPNYGYTF